A single TCR beta chain is shown here with its context. Original handling: Amplification of reference gene primers provided the estimated nucleated cell counts. Only in-frame clones appear in the TCRdb table, and some are missing; sequencing was by immunoSEQ multiplex PCR. V and J calls and clone size come straight from that table; D and trimming were deduced from the DNA. The sample lists 200,000 to 250,000 clones; 85% to 90% were seen once. The data derive from a study of blood T cell repertoires in COVID-19. Whole-study context: Samples taken during acute and convalescent COVID-19 were collected in the United States, Italy and Spain. PBMCs, B-cell-depleted T cells, or T cells provided the cDNA or gDNA that made up the material.

CDR3 length equals 13 residues. Trimming removed 8 bases from V and 6 bases from J; junction bases left unmatched: 7. Looked up from germline, CDR1 is LNHDA and CDR2 is SQIVND (reference sequence). Participants came from roughly 23 US areas, aged about 18 to 100 years. This TCR was sampled from a woman aged 18-30 years in a cohort exposed to, infected with or recovered from COVID-19 (not recorded which). Sequenced sample: PBMCs or T cells enriched from blood (not recorded which). The chain employs TRBV19 and TRBJ1-5, with 7 bases that match TRBD1. CDR3 amino acids: CASSQGIGQPQHF. CDR3 coding DNA: TGTGCCAGTTCACAGGGGATTGGTCAGCCCCAGCATTTT.